What follows are 26 T cell receptor beta chains derived from one specimen sequenced in a study of T cells in Graves' hyperthyroidism and ophthalmopathy. From RNA transcripts, TCR beta CDR3 regions were amplified. An initial round of RT-PCR targeting the TCR CDR3 relied on the HTBI primer set. Via MiXCR, TCRdb re-called the multiplex PCR reads, giving one row per CDR3 protein. The sample carries 800,000 or so distinct CDR3 sequences, over 35% recorded once. Sequencing was carried out using blood. Source of these receptors: a man between 18 and 35 years old with Graves' hyperthyroidism.

This clonotype was observed at least ten times. The chain couples TRBV2 to TRBJ1-5, with D possibly being TRBD1 (6 bases). CDR1 is SNHLY and CDR2 is FYNNEI in the germline V gene. This CDR3 is built from 16 residues. Trimming took off 4 bases at V and 0 bases at J, with 13 bases between the two ends. Here the CDR3 reads CASSARTVSSNQPQHF. As DNA, the CDR3 is TGTGCCAGCAGTGCGCGGACAGTAAGTAGCAATCAGCCCCAGCATTTT.

The chain is built from TRBV6-5 and TRBJ2-5, with D unresolved. Trimming removed 6 bases from V and 3 bases from J, with 8 bases in between. The germline V gene has CDR1 MNHEY and CDR2 SVGAGI. The CDR3 is made up of 12 amino acids. The CDR3 protein is CASSPIEETQYF. The CDR3 bases are TGTGCCAGCAGCCCCATCGAAGAGACCCAGTACTTC.

Of note for this clonotype: The junction departs from the called germline gene at one end, perhaps through a read error. The chain has TRBV7-8 and TRBJ1-4, with TRBD1 as a possible D gene (6 bases). The CDR3 extends over 15 amino acids. Germline loops: CDR1 SGHVS, CDR2 FQNEAQ. Written as DNA, the CDR3 is TGTGCCAGCAGCTCCTTTACAGGGAGTCCGAAAAAACTGGTTTTT. Its protein is CASSSFTGSPKKLVF.

This clonotype showed up many times. The genes are TRBV7-2 and TRBJ2-7; D is undetermined. CDR1 and CDR2 from the germline V gene are SGHTA and FQGNSA. CDR3 length equals 14 residues. With 5 bases removed from V and 0 bases from J, the gap between germline ends came to 11 bases. For the CDR3, the DNA is TGTGCCAGCAGCACACAGTGGCCCTCCTACGAGCAGTACTTC. Its protein product is CASSTQWPSYEQYF. Together with reference TRBV7-2 and TRBJ2-7, the CDR3 gives the full variable domain: GAGVSQSPSNKVTEKGKDVELRCDPISGHTALYWYRQSLGQGLEFLIYFQGNSAPDKSGLPSDRFSAERTGGSVSTLTIQRTQQEDSAVYLCASSTQWPSYEQYFGPGTRLTVT.

Regarding this clonotype: The conserved phenylalanine or tryptophan normally closing the CDR3 is absent here, so this likely arose from a read error. The chain combines TRBV12-3 or TRBV12-4 with TRBJ1-5; the match to TRBD1 covers 8 bases. This CDR3 region has 14 residues. V was pared by 5 bases and J by 11 bases, with 11 bases of the junction left unmatched. The CDR3 loop reads CASSIPDRGGAQHL. In DNA form, the CDR3 reads TGTGCCAGCAGTATTCCCGACAGGGGAGGAGCCCAGCATCTT.

The table lists this clonotype with many counts. The chain employs TRBV29-1 and TRBJ2-2, with no clear D. Germline V gene sequence: CDR1 SQVTM, CDR2 ANQGSEA. This CDR3 has 11 residues. Trimming removed 4 bases from V and 4 bases from J, with 4 bases in between. The CDR3 here is CSVVSTGELFF. CDR3 DNA sequence: TGCAGCGTTGTCAGCACCGGGGAGCTGTTTTTT.

V gene TRBV20-1 combines with J gene TRBJ2-3; 9 positions agree with TRBD2. Germline-derived CDR1 and CDR2 are DFQATT and SNEGSKA (reference sequence). CDR3 length: 16 amino acids. The trim removed 6 bases at V and 5 bases at J, leaving 15 bases unmatched. This CDR3 is CSATWRLAAGGDTQYF. CDR3 sequence (DNA): TGCAGTGCCACCTGGAGACTAGCGGCTGGTGGAGATACGCAGTATTTT.

The CDR3 loop is CASSPLGAFNEKLFF. In nucleotides, the CDR3 is TGTGCCAGCAGCCCCTTAGGGGCTTTTAATGAAAAACTGTTTTTT. The chain combines TRBV7-2 with TRBJ1-4; tentatively, D is TRBD1 (5 bases). Germline CDR1 SGHTA, CDR2 FQGNSA. V was shortened by 5 bases and J by 4 bases, with 14 bases between the two germline ends. This CDR3 is 15 amino acids long.

This clonotype was counted at least ten times. The genes are TRBV14 and TRBJ2-5; the D is unclear. Germline V CDR1 and CDR2: SGHDN, FVKESK. This CDR3 is 13 amino acids long. Trimming removed 0 bases at V and 4 bases at J, with 6 bases between. CDR3 sequence (DNA): TGTGCCAGCAGCCAAGATCCGGGAGAGACCCAGTACTTC. Translated, it gives CASSQDPGETQYF.

J is TRBJ1-4 and V is TRBV12-3 or TRBV12-4; possibly TRBD1 for D (6 bases). The CDR3 covers 16 residues. Trimming cost V 6 bases and J 7 bases, with 21 bases left between them. CDR3 DNA sequence: TGTGCCAGCAGCTTACCTCGGGGGGGGGCCACTGAAAAACTGTTTTTT. This encodes CASSLPRGGATEKLFF.

The count of this clonotype is one. The J gene is TRBJ2-7, the V gene TRBV9; D is unclear. The germline V gene encodes CDR1 SGDLS and CDR2 YYNGEE. The CDR3 consists of 8 residues. The CDR3 is CAQYEQYF. For the CDR3, the DNA is TGTGCGCAATACGAGCAGTACTTC.

The table lists this clonotype with a few counts. A much more abundant neighbour one base away suggests this may be a read error. The CDR3 DNA sequence: TGCAGCGTTGGAGCATACAGGGTTGGTAACTATGGCTACACCTTC. Translation: CSVGAYRVGNYGYTF. This chain connects TRBV29-1 to TRBJ1-2; D is perhaps TRBD1 (6 bases). Deletions cut 4 bases from V and 1 base from J, with 16 bases between. In germline, CDR1 is SQVTM, CDR2 ANQGSEA. CDR3 length: 15 amino acids.

This rearrangement joins TRBV15 to TRBJ2-7, with a tentative D call TRBD1 (5 bases). Germline V gene data show CDR1 as LNHNV and CDR2 as YYDKDF (reference sequence). The ends were cut back, 5 bases at V and 6 bases at J, with 11 bases in the middle. CDR3 length: 12 amino acids. The CDR3 DNA reads TGTGCCACCAGCCGCAGGGTCGGCGAGCAGTACTTC. It codes for CATSRRVGEQYF.

The chain uses TRBV5-6 and TRBJ1-5, with 7 bases fitting TRBD1. The V gene end was trimmed by 0 bases and the J gene end by 5 bases; junction bases not matched to a gene: 5. Germline loops: CDR1 SGHDT, CDR2 YYEEEE. The CDR3 loop spans 15 amino acids. In DNA form, the CDR3 reads TGTGCCAGCAGCTTGGGGACAGGCCTCCATCAGCCCCAGCATTTT. Protein: CASSLGTGLHQPQHF.

The rearrangement uses TRBV7-2 and TRBJ2-2; D is perhaps TRBD2 (5 bases). Germline assignment: CDR1 SGHTA and CDR2 FQGNSA. This CDR3 spans 15 amino acids. V lost 5 bases, J lost 0 bases, and 10 bases lay in between. This chain's CDR3 is CASSTSLANTGELFF. The CDR3 DNA reads TGTGCCAGCAGCACATCACTAGCGAACACCGGGGAGCTGTTTTTT.

This clonotype was seen ten or more times. The chain joins TRBV2 to TRBJ1-6, with a weak D call TRBD1 (6 bases). V was cut by 4 bases and J by 5 bases, with 9 bases left in between. Per the germline V gene, CDR1 is SNHLY and CDR2 is FYNNEI. The CDR3 loop spans 14 amino acids. CDR3 DNA sequence: TGTGCCAGCAGTGCCGCAGGGGATAATTCACCCCTCCACTTT. Protein sequence: CASSAAGDNSPLHF.

To note about this clonotype: This may be a read error: a much more frequent sequence differs by one nucleotide. The DNA for the CDR3 is TGTGCCATCAGTGAGGGCAGGGTGAAGGGACCCCTCCACTTT. Residues: CAISEGRVKGPLHF. The rearrangement joins TRBV10-3 to TRBJ1-6, with D possibly matching TRBD1 (5 bases). This CDR3 has 14 residues. V was clipped by 2 bases and J by 12 bases, with 14 bases between them. Looked up from germline, CDR1 is ENHRY and CDR2 is SYGVKD.

This clonotype was counted many times. The chain couples TRBV20-1 to TRBJ1-3; no firm D call. V gave up 3 bases and J gave up 2 bases, with 8 bases separating them. In germline, CDR1 is DFQATT, CDR2 SNEGSKA (reference sequence). CDR3 length: 13 amino acids. The CDR3: CSARGQTGNTIYF. The CDR3 region has the DNA TGCAGTGCTAGGGGTCAAACTGGAAACACCATATATTTT.

This clonotype was observed at least ten times. The V call is TRBV12-3 or TRBV12-4, the J call TRBJ1-2, with D perhaps TRBD1 (5 bases). This CDR3 is 13 amino acids long. Trimming removed 8 bases at V and 8 bases at J, with 18 bases between. The CDR3 reads CASATGAARGYTF. CDR3 in DNA: TGTGCCAGCGCAACTGGGGCAGCGAGGGGCTACACCTTC.

The chain carries TRBV7-8 and TRBJ2-7, with a tentative D call TRBD2 (5 bases). Trimming took off 5 bases at V and 2 bases at J, with 13 bases between the two ends. The CDR3 spans 14 residues. Germline values: CDR1 SGHVS, CDR2 FQNEAQ. This CDR3 is CASSGRWGAYEQYF. The CDR3, as DNA: TGTGCCAGCAGCGGCCGATGGGGAGCCTACGAGCAGTACTTC. The full variable domain, rest sourced from reference TRBV7-8 and TRBJ2-7, is GAGVSQSPRYKVAKRGQDVALRCDPISGHVSLFWYQQALGQGPEFLTYFQNEAQLDKSGLPSDRFFAERPEGSVSTLKIQRTQQEDSAVYLCASSGRWGAYEQYFGPGTRLTVT.

The V and J genes are TRBV2 and TRBJ2-7, with a tentative D call TRBD1 (6 bases). This CDR3 is 15 amino acids long. V lost 10 bases to trimming and J lost 4 bases, with 23 bases between them. In germline, CDR1 is SNHLY, CDR2 FYNNEI. CDR3: CATEISTGLMYEQYF. As DNA, the CDR3 is TGTGCCACTGAGATCTCCACAGGGCTTATGTACGAGCAGTACTTC.

The chain links TRBV7-2 to TRBJ2-7; TRBD1 or TRBD2 may be the D gene (5 bases each). V was clipped by 3 bases and J by 3 bases, with 12 bases between them. The CDR3 consists of 14 residues. The germline CDR1 and CDR2 sequences are SGHTA and FQGNSA. CDR3 sequence: CASSFLVGDYEQYF. In DNA form, the CDR3 reads TGTGCCAGCAGCTTTTTGGTGGGGGACTACGAGCAGTACTTC.

This clonotype was detected ten times or more. V is TRBV10-3 and J is TRBJ2-7, with 7 bases fitting TRBD1. The CDR3 spans 14 residues. Looked up from germline, CDR1 is ENHRY and CDR2 is SYGVKD. Losses at the gene ends were 11 bases for V and 3 bases for J; bases not matched to a gene: 13. The CDR3 is CAAESGTDNYEQYF. For the CDR3, the DNA is TGTGCCGCCGAGTCCGGGACAGACAACTACGAGCAGTACTTC.

In its sample, this clonotype was seen a few times. The rearrangement links TRBV9 to TRBJ2-2; the match to TRBD2 covers 7 bases. The germline CDR1 and CDR2 sequences are SGDLS and YYNGEE. The trim removed 0 bases at V and 9 bases at J, leaving 11 bases unmatched. The CDR3 has 16 residues. CDR3 nucleotides: TGTGCCAGCAGCGTAGTTTCCGGGGGGTCCCCTCGGGAGCTGTTTTTT. This encodes CASSVVSGGSPRELFF. The full variable domain, with the rest looked up from reference TRBV9 and TRBJ2-2, is DSGVTQTPKHLITATGQRVTLRCSPRSGDLSVYWYQQSLDQGLQFLIQYYNGEERAKGNILERFSAQQFPDLHSELNLSSLELGDSALYFCASSVVSGGSPRELFFGEGSRLTVL.

Many counts were recorded for this clonotype. The gene calls are TRBV29-1 and TRBJ1-2; possibly TRBD1 for D (6 bases). Germline CDR1 SQVTM, CDR2 ANQGSEA. The CDR3 contains 11 residues. The V end was cut by 7 bases, the J end by 8 bases, with 14 bases between. The CDR3 DNA follows: TGCAGCGGTACAGGGAGGCACGGCTACACCTTC. As protein: CSGTGRHGYTF.

This rearrangement joins TRBV19 to TRBJ2-7; D is ambiguous. This CDR3 region has 13 residues. The germline CDR1 and CDR2 sequences are LNHDA and SQIVND (reference sequence). Trimming pared 0 bases from V and 5 bases from J, leaving 8 bases between. The CDR3 DNA sequence: TGTGCCAGTAGTATAGATCGGTCTCACGAGCAGTACTTC. Protein product: CASSIDRSHEQYF.